The following is a T cell receptor (beta chain) sequence with its context. Its antigen is still unknown. The data are from a study of cytomegalovirus exposure and HLA in healthy donors. Study outcomes and limitations: Analyses of presence and absence presupposed an approximately uniform sequencing depth across donors.

Researchers ran the PCR with 60 Vbeta and 13 Jbeta primers. The assay was immunoSEQ multiplex PCR, and TCRdb's table has in-frame clones only and misses some. Of tens of thousands of clones in the sample, roughly 74% were seen once. The germline CDR1 and CDR2 sequences are MGHRA and YSYEKL. The trim removed 4 bases at V and 4 bases at J, leaving 14 bases unmatched. The CDR3 is made up of 18 amino acids. Sequencing used PBMCs. This TCR came from a woman aged 50 to 65 in good health and CMV-seropositive. The rearrangement joins TRBV4-1 to TRBJ2-2; TRBD1 aligns across 8 bases. CDR3 sequence: CASSRVGQGGRGTGELFF. The CDR3 coding sequence is TGCGCCAGCAGCCGAGTCGGACAGGGAGGTCGTGGCACCGGGGAGCTGTTTTTT.